Sequencing of this T cell receptor beta chain was carried out in a study of blood T cells in healthy people across ages. This clonotype was observed a single time. No fewer than 6 micrograms of total RNA were isolated from every sample. The use of a sample-barcoded 5' primer and a J-beta primer mix characterized a second PCR of 7 to 11 cycles. Each TCR beta cDNA got a 12-nucleotide random molecular identifier. TCRdb ran MiXCR on the 5' RACE reads and lists one entry per CDR3 protein. This sample has 590,000 or so distinct CDR3 sequences, with about 30% found just once. The clonotype originates from a woman older than 75 in good health. The material sequenced was blood.

The CDR3 is CASSLGAGAGTGELFF. DNA for the CDR3: TGTGCCAGCAGCTTAGGGGCGGGGGCCGGCACCGGGGAGCTGTTTTTT. The chain couples TRBV7-3 to TRBJ2-2; D is perhaps TRBD2 (7 bases). V shed 2 bases and J shed 4 bases, with 14 bases lying between them. The CDR3 runs to 16 residues. The germline V gene has CDR1 SGHTA and CDR2 FQGTGA.